This TCR beta chain stems from a study of human T cells and chemical hapten exposure. Study-level background: Patients received weekly diphenylcyclopropenone doses to the scalp throughout the approximately 24-week study.

Unique molecular identifiers were linked by the library to individual cDNA molecules. TCRdb analysed the RACE reads with MiXCR anew, one entry per CDR3 protein. Here the sample spans approximately 320,000 distinct CDR3 sequences, approximately 5.8% being singletons. At least ten counts were recorded for this clonotype. Losses at the gene ends were 1 base for V and 0 bases for J; bases not matched to a gene: 2. Per germline, CDR1 SGHTA and CDR2 FQGNSA. The CDR3 extends over 15 amino acids. Regarding time point: pre-sensitization, week 0. Described treatment: therapeutic diphenylcyclopropenone sensitization with weekly scalp DPC.

This material consisted of whole blood, taken in connection with sensitization to the hapten diphenylcyclopropenone (DPC). The chain uses TRBV7-2 and TRBJ2-5, with 7 bases identical to TRBD2. This receptor was identified in a woman in her late teens or twenties with alopecia areata. Some clones in this sample may be carry-over from other donors' samples. The CDR3 protein is CASSLEAGYQETQYF. CDR3 nucleotides: TGTGCCAGCAGCTTAGAAGCGGGGTACCAAGAGACCCAGTACTTC.